This TCR beta chain is from a study of T cell responses to AZD1222 COVID-19 vaccine (dated by TCRdb to the early 2020s). General notes on the study: TCR sequencing was performed for 230 to 250 trial participants, of whom about 200 were given two doses of AZD1222 and around 25 were given two doses of MenACWY control vaccine. Trial participants were enrolled into age subgroups of 18-55, 56-69 and 70-plus years, which contained roughly 150, 30 and 60 TCR-sequenced participants, respectively.

In regard to this clone: Its specific antigen is unknown. Base qualities are missing; no much larger clone stands one base away.

The CDR3 regions of human TCRbeta chains were analyzed by immunosequencing. The published analysis was carried out like this. TCRs in the repertoires were compared against a reference library of SARS-CoV-2-specific TCRs that had been generated with the MIRA antigen-specificity platform. Breadth was defined as the fraction of unique TCRs that were SARS-CoV-2-associated, and depth was defined as the fraction of total T cells that were SARS-CoV-2-associated. Using the MIRA data, each spike-specific TCR was assigned both to the spike region to which the TCR was reactive and to a CD4 or CD8 class. Log10-transformed breadth and depth values were compared by one-way ANOVA with Sidak's multiple comparisons tests. Imported from immuneACCESS, the table was reduced by TCRdb to in-frame sequences with V and J called. These copies leave out some clones; in studies compared against another copy, an unresolved V gene accounts for under half, and the cause of the remainder is not known. V, J and clone size derive from that table, while D and trimming were established from the DNA sequence. This sample comprises about 90,000 clones, approximately 81% of them detected only once. The ten largest clones take up over 3.5% of the sample.

Sample time point, as interpreted from the label and publication: about 28 days (+/-7) after the second vaccine dose. AZD1222 recipients given second doses at about 4 weeks or at about 12 weeks were pooled, since spike-specific TCR depth and breadth were not found to differ between the two schedules. Samples from vaccinated people were obtained from the UK trials COV001 and COV002, which included a single-blind randomized controlled phase 2/3 trial of AZD1222 (ChAdOx1 nCoV-19) in healthy adults. For TCRbeta chain sequencing, PBMC samples were collected from trial participants at day 0 and at day 28 after the second dose. From its cysteine to its phenylalanine, the CDR3 spans 15 amino acids. The sequence is cut down to CDR3 DNA, 45 bases in frame from base 1. Based on the germline V gene, the CDR1 and CDR2 sequences are SGHDN and FVKESK. At the junction V is shortened by 1 base and J by 5 bases, with 14 bases in between.

General findings and caveats noted by the study authors: Vaccine-associated CD4 TCRs spanned the whole spike protein, with dominant responses in regions 160-218 and 743-854. Because no day 14 peak-response samples were available, the repertoires could be characterized only after the peak T cell response. Participants were mostly white British, with more females than males. The authors suggested clonal diversity may have been underestimated. Reportedly, close to half of the unique spike-specific TCRs recognized epitopes lying outside the regions that are mutated in the B.1.351 and B.1.1.7 variants. Conclusions about previously exposed vaccinees were limited because only six AZD1222 recipients were SARS-CoV-2 seropositive at baseline. A significant rise in spike-specific TCR breadth and depth was observed after two AZD1222 doses relative to day 0 and relative to MenACWY recipients. In the small 56-69-year group, the increase in depth fell short of significance, most likely because of low power.

The chain links TRBV14 with TRBJ1-2; the D segment cannot be called with confidence. This receptor was taken from an adult who received the AZD1222 COVID-19 vaccine. The sequencing here drew on peripheral blood, taken 28 days after the second AZD1222 dose. This receptor has the CDR3 CASSQASPSRYGYTF. Here is the DNA: TGTGCCAGCAGCCAAGCATCCCCAAGCAGATATGGCTACACCTTC.